The rows below give T cell receptor beta chains drawn from one sample of a study of breast tumors, draining lymph nodes, adjacent tissues. TCRdb itself ran the multiplex PCR reads through MiXCR, one entry per CDR3 protein. The sample has about 230,000 distinct CDR3 sequences; roughly 30% are singletons. Sequencing used axillary lymph node tissue. These receptor sequences come from a female donor with breast cancer. Some clones in this sample may be carry-over from other donors' samples. Each CDR3 is given without its conserved first and last residue. Each record gives: J gene, V gene, CDR3 protein.

TRBJ2-1	TRBV6-2/TRBV6-3	ATGEPKFNEQF
TRBJ2-7	TRBV11-2	ASSLTGTISYEQY
TRBJ1-5	TRBV7-3	ASSLSRVNNEH
TRBJ1-5	TRBV12-3/TRBV12-4	ASSNDGQNQPQH
TRBJ2-4	TRBV20-1	SAPGGGRGGNIQY
TRBJ2-7	TRBV28	ASSRQGAPYEQY
TRBJ2-6	TRBV19	ASRATGDGANVLT
TRBJ1-5	TRBV19	ASSRSATGGGRSNQPQH
TRBJ1-2	TRBV6-1	ASKVTGNGYT
TRBJ1-4	TRBV6-5	ASSQTQGRGVKLF
TRBJ1-4	TRBV6-6	ASASQGKEKLF
TRBJ2-7	TRBV13	ASSFGATASYEQY
TRBJ2-5	TRBV29-1	SVGAGNIETQY
TRBJ2-5	TRBV29-1	SVEGQAQETQY
TRBJ2-1	TRBV20-1	SADIAGGGDEQF
TRBJ2-2	TRBV2	ASTGGVF
TRBJ2-3	TRBV20-1	SARDGLAGTDTQY
TRBJ1-6	TRBV10-3	AINKPGTGTSPLH
TRBJ1-5	TRBV25-1	ASTGGGNQPQH
TRBJ1-1	TRBV9	ASSRLDKNTEAF
TRBJ2-7	TRBV20-1	SARGTVLYEQY
TRBJ1-5	TRBV7-2	ASSFSAGEGNQPQH
TRBJ1-5	TRBV20-1	SAGGRVNQPQH
TRBJ2-7	TRBV12-3/TRBV12-4	ASSFMGTSGIGYEQY
TRBJ1-5	TRBV6-6	ASRDRQYSNQPQH
TRBJ2-6	TRBV2	ASSWTGANVLT
TRBJ1-6	TRBV9	ASRYGRDRVRGQPLH
TRBJ1-1	TRBV20-1	SARDRRGNPEAF
TRBJ2-3	TRBV20-1	SASGSTGTPY
TRBJ2-5	TRBV6-6	ASSKLGGPETQY
TRBJ1-5	TRBV4-1	ASSQEGAVRGTQPQH